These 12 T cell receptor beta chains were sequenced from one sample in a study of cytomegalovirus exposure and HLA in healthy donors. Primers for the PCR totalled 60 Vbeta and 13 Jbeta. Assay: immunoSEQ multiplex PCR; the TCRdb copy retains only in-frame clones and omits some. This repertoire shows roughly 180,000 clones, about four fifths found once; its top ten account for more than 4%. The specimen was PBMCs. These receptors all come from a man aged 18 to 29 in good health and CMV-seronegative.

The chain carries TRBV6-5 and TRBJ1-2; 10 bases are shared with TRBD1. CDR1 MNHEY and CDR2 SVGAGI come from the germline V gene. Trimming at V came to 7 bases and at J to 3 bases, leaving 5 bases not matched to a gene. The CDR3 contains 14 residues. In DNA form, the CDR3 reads TGTGCCAGCAAGGGACAGGGGAAACACTATGGCTACACCTTC. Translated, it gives CASKGQGKHYGYTF.

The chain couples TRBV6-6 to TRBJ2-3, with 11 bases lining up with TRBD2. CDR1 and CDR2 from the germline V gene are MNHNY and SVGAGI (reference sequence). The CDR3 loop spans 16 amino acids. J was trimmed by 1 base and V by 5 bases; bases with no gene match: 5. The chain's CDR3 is CASSRTSGLGTDTQYF. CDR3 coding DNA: TGTGCCAGCAGTAGGACTAGCGGGCTTGGCACAGATACGCAGTATTTT.

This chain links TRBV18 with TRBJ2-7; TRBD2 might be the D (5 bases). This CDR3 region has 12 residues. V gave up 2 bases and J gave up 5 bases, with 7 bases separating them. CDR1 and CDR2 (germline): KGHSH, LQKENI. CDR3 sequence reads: CASSPGLNEQYF. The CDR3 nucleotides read TGTGCCAGCTCACCAGGACTGAACGAGCAGTACTTC.

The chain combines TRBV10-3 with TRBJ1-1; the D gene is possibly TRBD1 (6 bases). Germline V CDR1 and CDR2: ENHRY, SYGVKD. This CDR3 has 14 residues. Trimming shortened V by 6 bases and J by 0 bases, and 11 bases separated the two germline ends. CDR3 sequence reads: CAIRYDRMNTEAFF. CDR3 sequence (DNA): TGTGCCATCAGGTATGACAGGATGAACACTGAAGCTTTCTTT.

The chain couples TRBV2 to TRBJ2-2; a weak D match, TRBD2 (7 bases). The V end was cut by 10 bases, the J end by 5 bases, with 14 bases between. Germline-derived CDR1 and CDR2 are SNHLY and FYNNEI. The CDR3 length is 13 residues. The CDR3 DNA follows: TGTGCCACCTTGGGGGGGCCTACCGGGGAGCTGTTTTTT. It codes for CATLGGPTGELFF.

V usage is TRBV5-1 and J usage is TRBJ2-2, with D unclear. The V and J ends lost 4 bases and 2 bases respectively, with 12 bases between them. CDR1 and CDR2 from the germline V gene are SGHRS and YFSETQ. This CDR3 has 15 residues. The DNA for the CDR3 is TGCGCCAGCAGCCTGGAGCGTAGCAACACCGGGGAGCTGTTTTTT. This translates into CASSLERSNTGELFF.

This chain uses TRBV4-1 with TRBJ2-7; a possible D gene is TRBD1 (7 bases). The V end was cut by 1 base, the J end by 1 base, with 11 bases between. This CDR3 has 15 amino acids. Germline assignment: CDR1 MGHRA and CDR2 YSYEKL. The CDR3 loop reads CASSQGQGGSYEQYF. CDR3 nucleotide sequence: TGCGCCAGCAGCCAAGGGCAGGGGGGATCCTACGAGCAGTACTTC.

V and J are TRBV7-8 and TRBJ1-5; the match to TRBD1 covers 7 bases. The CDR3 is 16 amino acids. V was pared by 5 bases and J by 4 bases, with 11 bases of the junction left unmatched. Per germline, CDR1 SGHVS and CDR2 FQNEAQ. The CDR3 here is CASSKRPGQSNQPQHF. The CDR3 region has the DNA TGTGCCAGCAGCAAACGGCCGGGACAGTCTAATCAGCCCCAGCATTTT.

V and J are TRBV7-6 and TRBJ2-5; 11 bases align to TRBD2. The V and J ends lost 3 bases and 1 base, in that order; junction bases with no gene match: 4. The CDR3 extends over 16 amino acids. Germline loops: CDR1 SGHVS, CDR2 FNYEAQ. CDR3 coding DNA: TGTGCCAGCAGCTTTGGTAGCGGGAGGGTCCAAGAGACCCAGTACTTC. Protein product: CASSFGSGRVQETQYF. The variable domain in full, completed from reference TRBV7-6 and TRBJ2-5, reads GAGVSQSPRYKVTKRGQDVALRCDPISGHVSLYWYRQALGQGPEFLTYFNYEAQQDKSGLPNDRFSAERPEGSISTLTIQRTEQRDSAMYRCASSFGSGRVQETQYFGPGTRLLVL.

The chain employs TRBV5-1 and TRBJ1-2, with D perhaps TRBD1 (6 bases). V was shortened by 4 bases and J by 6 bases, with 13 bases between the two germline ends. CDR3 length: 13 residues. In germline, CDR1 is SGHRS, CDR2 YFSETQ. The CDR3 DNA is TGCGCCAGCAGCACGGGGGGCGTTGATGGCTACACCTTC. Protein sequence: CASSTGGVDGYTF.

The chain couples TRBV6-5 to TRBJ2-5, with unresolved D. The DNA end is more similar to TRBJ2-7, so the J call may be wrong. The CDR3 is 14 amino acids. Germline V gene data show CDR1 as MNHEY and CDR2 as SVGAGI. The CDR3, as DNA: TGTGCCAGCAGTTACAGTGTCCTCCACTACGAGCAGTACTTC. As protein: CASSYSVLHYEQYF.

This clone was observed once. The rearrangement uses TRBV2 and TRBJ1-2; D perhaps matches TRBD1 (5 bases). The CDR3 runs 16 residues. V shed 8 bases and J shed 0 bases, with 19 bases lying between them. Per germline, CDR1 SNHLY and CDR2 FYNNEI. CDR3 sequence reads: CASSGGAGLTNYGYTF. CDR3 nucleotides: TGTGCCAGCTCAGGAGGGGCAGGATTAACTAACTATGGCTACACCTTC.